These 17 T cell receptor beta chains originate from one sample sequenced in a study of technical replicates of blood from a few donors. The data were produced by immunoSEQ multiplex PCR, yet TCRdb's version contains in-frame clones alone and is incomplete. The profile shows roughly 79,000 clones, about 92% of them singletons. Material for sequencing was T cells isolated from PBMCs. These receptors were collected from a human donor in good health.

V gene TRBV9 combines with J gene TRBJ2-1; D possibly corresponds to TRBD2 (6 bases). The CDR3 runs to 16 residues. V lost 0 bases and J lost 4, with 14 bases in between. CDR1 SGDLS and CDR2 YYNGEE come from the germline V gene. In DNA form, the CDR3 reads TGTGCCAGCAGCGTAGGGACTATGATTTATTACAATGAGCAGTTCTTC. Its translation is CASSVGTMIYYNEQFF.

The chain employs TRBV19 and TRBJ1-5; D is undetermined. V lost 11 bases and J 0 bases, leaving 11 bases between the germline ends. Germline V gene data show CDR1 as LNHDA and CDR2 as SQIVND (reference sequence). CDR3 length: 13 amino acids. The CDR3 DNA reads TGTGCCGGGAGTCGGGCTAGCAATCAGCCCCAGCATTTT. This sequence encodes CAGSRASNQPQHF. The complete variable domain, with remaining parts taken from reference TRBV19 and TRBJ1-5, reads DGGITQSPKYLFRKEGQNVTLSCEQNLNHDAMYWYRQDPGQGLRLIYYSQIVNDFQKGDIAEGYSVSREKKESFPLTVTSAQKNPTAFYLCAGSRASNQPQHFGDGTRLSIL.

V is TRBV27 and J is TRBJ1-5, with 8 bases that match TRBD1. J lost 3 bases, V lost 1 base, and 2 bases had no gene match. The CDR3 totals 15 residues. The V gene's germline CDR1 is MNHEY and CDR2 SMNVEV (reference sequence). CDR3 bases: TGTGCCAGCAGTTTATGGACAGGGAACAATCAGCCCCAGCATTTT. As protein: CASSLWTGNNQPQHF.

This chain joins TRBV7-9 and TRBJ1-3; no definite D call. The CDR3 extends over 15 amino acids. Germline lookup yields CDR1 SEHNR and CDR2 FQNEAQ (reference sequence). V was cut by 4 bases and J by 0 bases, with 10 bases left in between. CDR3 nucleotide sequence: TGTGCCAGCAGCTCTAGAGGATACTCTGGAAACACCATATATTTT. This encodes CASSSRGYSGNTIYF.

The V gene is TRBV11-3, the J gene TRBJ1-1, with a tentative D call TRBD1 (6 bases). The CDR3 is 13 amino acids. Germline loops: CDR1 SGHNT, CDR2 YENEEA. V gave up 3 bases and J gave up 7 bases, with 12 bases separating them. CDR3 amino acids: CASSFNVGHEAFF. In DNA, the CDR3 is TGTGCCAGCAGCTTTAATGTGGGACATGAAGCTTTCTTT.

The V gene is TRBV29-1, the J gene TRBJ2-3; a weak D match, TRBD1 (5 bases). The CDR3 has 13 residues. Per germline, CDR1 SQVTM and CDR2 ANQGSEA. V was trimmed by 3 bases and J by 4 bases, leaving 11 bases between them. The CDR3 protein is CSVDQIGADTQYF. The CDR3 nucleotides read TGCAGCGTTGACCAAATAGGGGCAGATACGCAGTATTTT.

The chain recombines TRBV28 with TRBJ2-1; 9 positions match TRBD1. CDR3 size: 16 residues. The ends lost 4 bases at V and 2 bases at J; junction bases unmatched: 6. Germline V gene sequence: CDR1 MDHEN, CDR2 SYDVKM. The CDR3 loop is CASSSATGGPYNEQFF. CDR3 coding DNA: TGTGCCAGCAGTTCCGCAACAGGGGGCCCCTACAATGAGCAGTTCTTC.

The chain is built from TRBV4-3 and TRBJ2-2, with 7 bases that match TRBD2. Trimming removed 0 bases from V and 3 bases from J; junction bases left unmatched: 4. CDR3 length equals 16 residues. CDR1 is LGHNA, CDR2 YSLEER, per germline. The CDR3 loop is CASSQDVGGYTGELFF. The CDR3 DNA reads TGCGCCAGCAGCCAAGACGTGGGGGGGTACACCGGGGAGCTGTTTTTT.

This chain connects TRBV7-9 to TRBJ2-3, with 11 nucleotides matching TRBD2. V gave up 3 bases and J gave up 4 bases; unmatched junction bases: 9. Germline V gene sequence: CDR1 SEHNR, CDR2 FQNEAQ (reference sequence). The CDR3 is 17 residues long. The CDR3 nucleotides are TGTGCCAGCAGCTTTTCCCGCGGGACTAGCGGACCAGATACGCAGTATTTT. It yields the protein CASSFSRGTSGPDTQYF. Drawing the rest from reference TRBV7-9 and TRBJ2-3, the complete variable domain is DTGVSQNPRHKITKRGQNVTFRCDPISEHNRLYWYRQTLGQGPEFLTYFQNEAQLEKSRLLSDRFSAERPKGSFSTLEIQRTEQGDSAMYLCASSFSRGTSGPDTQYFGPGTRLTVL.

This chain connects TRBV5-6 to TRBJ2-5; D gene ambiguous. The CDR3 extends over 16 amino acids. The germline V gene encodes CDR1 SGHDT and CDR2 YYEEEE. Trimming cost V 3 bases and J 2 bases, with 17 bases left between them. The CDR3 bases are TGTGCCAGCAGCTCGCGTAGCCGGGTACCGCAAGAGACCCAGTACTTC. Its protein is CASSSRSRVPQETQYF. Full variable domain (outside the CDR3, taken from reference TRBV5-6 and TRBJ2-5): DAGVTQSPTHLIKTRGQQVTLRCSPKSGHDTVSWYQQALGQGPQFIFQYYEEEERQRGNFPDRFSGHQFPNYSSELNVNALLLGDSALYLCASSSRSRVPQETQYFGPGTRLLVL.

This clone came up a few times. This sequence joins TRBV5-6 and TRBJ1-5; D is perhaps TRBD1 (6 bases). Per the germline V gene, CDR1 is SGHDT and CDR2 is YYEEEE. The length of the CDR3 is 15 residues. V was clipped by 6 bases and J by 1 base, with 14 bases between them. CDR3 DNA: TGTGCCAGCACCAATTGGGGGCTGAGCAATCAGCCCCAGCATTTT. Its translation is CASTNWGLSNQPQHF.

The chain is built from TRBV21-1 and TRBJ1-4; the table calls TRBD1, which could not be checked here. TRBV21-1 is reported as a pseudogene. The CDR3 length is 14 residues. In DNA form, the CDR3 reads TGTGCCAGCAGCAAATTCCAGGGGAAGGAAAAACTGTTTTTT. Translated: CASSKFQGKEKLFF.

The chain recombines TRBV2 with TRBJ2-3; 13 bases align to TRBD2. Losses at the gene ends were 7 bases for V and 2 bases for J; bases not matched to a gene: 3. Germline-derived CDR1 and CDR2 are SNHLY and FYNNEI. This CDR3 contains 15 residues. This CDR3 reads CASKGTSGITDTQYF. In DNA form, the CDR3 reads TGTGCCAGCAAGGGGACTAGCGGGATCACAGATACGCAGTATTTT.

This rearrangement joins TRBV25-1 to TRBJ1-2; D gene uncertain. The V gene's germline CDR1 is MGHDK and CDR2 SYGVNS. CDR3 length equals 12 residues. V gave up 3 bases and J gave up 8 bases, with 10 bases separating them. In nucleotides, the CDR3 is TGTGCCAGCAGTGAGATACCCGGGGGCTACACCTTC. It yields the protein CASSEIPGGYTF.

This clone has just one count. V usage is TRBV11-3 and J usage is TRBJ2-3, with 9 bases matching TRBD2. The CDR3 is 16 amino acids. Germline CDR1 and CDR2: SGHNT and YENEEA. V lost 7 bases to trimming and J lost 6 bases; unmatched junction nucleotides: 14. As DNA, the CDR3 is TGTGCCAGCACCACGTCTACGGCGGGAGGGTTGGATACGCAGTATTTT. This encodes CASTTSTAGGLDTQYF.

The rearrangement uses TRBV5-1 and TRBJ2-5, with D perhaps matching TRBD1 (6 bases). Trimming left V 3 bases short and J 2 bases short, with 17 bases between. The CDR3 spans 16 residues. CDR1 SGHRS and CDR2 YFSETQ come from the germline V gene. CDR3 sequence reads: CASSWGQYPIQETQYF. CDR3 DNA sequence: TGCGCCAGCAGCTGGGGACAATACCCTATACAAGAGACCCAGTACTTC.

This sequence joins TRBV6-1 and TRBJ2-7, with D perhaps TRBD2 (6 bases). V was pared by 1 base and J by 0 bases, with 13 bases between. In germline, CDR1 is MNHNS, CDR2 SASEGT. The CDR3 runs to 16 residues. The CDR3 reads CASSEDERVSSYEQYF. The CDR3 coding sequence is TGTGCCAGCAGTGAAGATGAGCGGGTCTCCTCCTACGAGCAGTACTTC.